This T cell receptor beta chain was found in a study of blood T cell repertoires in COVID-19. While infection was still active, Seattle patients were enrolled and then followed longitudinally. Trimming took off 3 bases at V and 0 bases at J, with 12 bases between the two ends. The CDR3 loop spans 15 amino acids. Germline values: CDR1 SGHRS, CDR2 YFSETQ. Method: immunoSEQ multiplex PCR; TCRdb's copy keeps in-frame clones and lacks some. This table has around 270,000 clones, about 90% appearing once. The sample comprised peripheral blood. The gene calls are TRBV5-1 and TRBJ1-1; D might be TRBD1 (5 bases). This TCR derives from a person aged 18-30 years with COVID-19, enrolled during active disease. DNA for the CDR3: TGCGCCAGCAGCTCTAGAGACAGCTTGAACACTGAAGCTTTCTTT. As protein: CASSSRDSLNTEAFF.